This TCR beta chain was obtained from a study of control samples from healthy donors and cancer patients. CDR1 and CDR2 from the germline V gene are LNHNV and YYDKDF (reference sequence). This CDR3 is built from 11 residues. The assay was immunoSEQ multiplex PCR, and TCRdb's table has in-frame clones only and misses some. The table has roughly 88,000 clones, roughly 90% seen once; the top ten hold over 0.75%. A remark on this clone: The junction departs from the called germline gene at one end, perhaps through a read error.

This sequence originates from a woman in her twenties or thirties in good health. Sequencing input: blood. V is TRBV15 and J is TRBJ1-2, with 9 nucleotides matching TRBD1. CDR3 amino acids: CATSEQGQGFF. CDR3 coding DNA: TGTGCCACCAGCGAGCAGGGACAGGGCTTCTTC. Complete variable domain (other parts from reference TRBV15 and TRBJ1-2): DAMVIQNPRYQVTQFGKPVTLSCSQTLNHNVMYWYQQKSSQAPKLLFHYYDKDFNNEADTPDNFQSRRPNTSFCFLDIRSPGLGDTAMYLCATSEQGQGFFGSGTRLTVV.